The rows below give T cell receptor beta chains drawn from one sample of a study of CD8 T cells in ankylosing spondylitis. TCRdb reprocessed the 5' RACE reads via MiXCR and lists one record per CDR3 protein. The sample lists a few hundred thousand distinct CDR3 sequences; 10% were seen once. Sequenced input: blood, either unsorted or a sorted T cell fraction (not recorded which). These receptors all come from a male donor with ankylosing spondylitis or in good health (not recorded which). CDR3s leave out the opening cysteine and the closing phenylalanine or tryptophan.

v_call | cdr3_aa
TRBV7-9 | ASSLEGGYEQY
TRBV5-1 | ASKSGGAIDTQY
TRBV19 | ASSAGTGYGYT
TRBV7-6 | ASSLSLAGGEQL
TRBV20-1 | SAPGLAGGLYSYEQY
TRBV7-9 | ASSTTPGTGSYEQY
TRBV20-1 | SATGGVPSYNEQF
TRBV12-3/TRBV12-4 | ASSLGGGGSQPQH
TRBV7-9 | ASSRVNEKLF
TRBV20-1 | SARPPVGTGLETQY
TRBV5-1 | ASSPGGGGLSYEQY
TRBV5-1 | ASSSALGQGGELF
TRBV20-1 | SAYHNEKLF
TRBV7-3 | ASSLNAGTESYNEQF
TRBV5-6 | ASSLEGLGRQSDTQY
TRBV20-1 | SAPPGQGNTGELF
TRBV3-1 | ASMAGSSVAF
TRBV18 | ASSPSQGITDTQY
TRBV9 | ASSQGQKETQY
TRBV4-2 | ASSQVGTGGDQPQH
TRBV7-9 | ASSPVGVSNYGYT
TRBV11-1 | ASSFSVPTYEQY
TRBV29-1 | SGLLGAGGDTQY
TRBV5-6 | ASSSDSFRTDTQY
TRBV20-1 | CARGGTSGRQYEQF
TRBV3-1 | ASSQDMGNQPQH
TRBV29-1 | SVGAGNLNQPQH
TRBV29-1 | SVRQGGTDTQY
TRBV7-8 | ASSLGSGGIIDEQY
TRBV19 | ASSIFPGRGEQY
TRBV7-6 | ASSLAQGENTQY
TRBV5-1 | ASSVGLAEATKY